This TCR beta chain originates from a study of control samples from healthy donors and cancer patients. The protocol was immunoSEQ multiplex PCR, while the TCRdb copy is restricted to in-frame clones and leaves out a portion. The data show 100,000 to 150,000 clones, about 92% seen once. This CDR3 comprises 17 residues. Between the trimmed V and J ends, which lost 3 bases and 4 bases, there was a span of 19 bases. Germline V lookup: CDR1 LGHNA, CDR2 YSLEER. The sequence came from a man older than 75 with head and neck cancer. The V call is TRBV4-3, the J call TRBJ2-1; no clear D. The sequenced sample consisted of PBMCs. This chain's CDR3 is CASSHLGNARNYNEQFF. The CDR3 DNA reads TGCGCCAGCAGCCATTTAGGAAATGCTAGAAATTACAATGAGCAGTTCTTC.